Below are 9 T cell receptor beta chains sequenced from a single sample in a study of blood T cell repertoires in COVID-19. Clones were read by immunoSEQ multiplex PCR, and TCRdb kept only the in-frame ones, dropping some. The sample has under 500,000 clones; about 89% are singletons. Sequencing was performed on peripheral blood. These receptors all stem from a woman aged 25 to 39 with acute or convalescent COVID-19.

This clone has just one count. V and J are TRBV2 and TRBJ2-5, with TRBD2 matching 7 bases. The junction had 5 bases not matched to a gene; V was cut back by 6 bases and J by 4 bases. This CDR3 comprises 13 residues. Germline V gene data show CDR1 as SNHLY and CDR2 as FYNNEI. The CDR3 bases are TGTGCCAGCAGGGGGGGGGTCGGAGAGACCCAGTACTTC. Protein product: CASRGGVGETQYF.

The CDR3 sequence is CATRFAALHTEAFF. The CDR3 region has the DNA TGTGCCACCAGATTCGCGGCGTTGCACACTGAAGCTTTCTTT. The rearrangement uses TRBV27 and TRBJ1-1; D gene uncertain. Germline V lookup: CDR1 MNHEY, CDR2 SMNVEV (reference sequence). V was clipped by 10 bases and J by 3 bases, with 18 bases between them. This CDR3 contains 14 residues.

This clone was recorded a few times. Different DNA sequences within this sample yield the same CDR3. The rearrangement links TRBV3-1 (or the pseudogene TRBV3-2) to TRBJ2-7; TRBD1 matches 7 bases. Losses at the gene ends were 3 bases for V and 0 bases for J; bases not matched to a gene: 5. The CDR3 runs 15 residues. Germline-derived CDR1 and CDR2 are LGHDT and YNNKEL (reference sequence). This CDR3 reads CASSQVGQSSYEQYF. The CDR3 DNA sequence: TGTGCCAGCAGCCAGGTGGGACAGTCCTCCTACGAGCAGTACTTC.

This sequence joins TRBV4-2 and TRBJ1-1; maybe TRBD1 (6 bases). Looked up from germline, CDR1 is LGHNA and CDR2 is YNFKEQ. The CDR3 contains 15 residues. V was cut by 6 bases and J by 1 base, with 15 bases left in between. CDR3 nucleotides: TGTGCCAGCAGTCTAGGGGCAGGGGAGAACACTGAAGCTTTCTTT. It codes for CASSLGAGENTEAFF.

The rearrangement links TRBV19 to TRBJ1-1; 8 nucleotides align to TRBD1. With V trimmed by 3 bases and J by 3 bases, 9 bases remained unmatched. The germline V gene encodes CDR1 LNHDA and CDR2 SQIVND (reference sequence). The CDR3 is made up of 16 amino acids. CDR3 residues: CASSIYSGGADTEAFF. Here the CDR3 DNA reads TGTGCCAGTAGTATCTACTCAGGGGGCGCGGACACTGAAGCTTTCTTT.

CDR3 sequence: CASRGGFGSPLHF. CDR3 DNA: TGTGCCAGCAGAGGGGGCTTCGGTTCACCCCTCCACTTT. The chain uses TRBV6-5 and TRBJ1-6; 7 bases agree with TRBD1. This CDR3 has 13 residues. V shed 6 bases and J 9 bases; nucleotides not matched to a gene: 5. Germline values: CDR1 MNHEY, CDR2 SVGAGI.

This clone was picked up one time. The CDR3 nucleotides are TGTGCCAGCAGTGGAGGGTACACTGAAGCTTTCTTT. Its protein product is CASSGGYTEAFF. The chain carries TRBV25-1 and TRBJ1-1; D is unresolved. The length of the CDR3 is 12 residues. The V end was cut by 4 bases, the J end by 3 bases, with 6 bases between. Looked up from germline, CDR1 is MGHDK and CDR2 is SYGVNS.

The chain joins TRBV11-3 to TRBJ2-3, with TRBD2 as a possible D gene (5 bases). The germline gives CDR1 SGHNT, CDR2 YENEEA. The CDR3 is 14 residues long. Trimming removed 5 bases from V and 4 bases from J, with 13 bases in between. This chain's CDR3 is CASSPGGFPDTQYF. CDR3 nucleotide sequence: TGTGCCAGCAGCCCAGGCGGGTTTCCAGATACGCAGTATTTT.

The chain employs TRBV29-1 and TRBJ1-2, with 7 bases identical to TRBD1. Germline assignment: CDR1 SQVTM and CDR2 ANQGSEA. V lost 5 bases, J lost 7 bases, and 10 bases stayed unmatched. This CDR3 region has 13 residues. For the CDR3, the DNA is TGCAGCGTTCATACAGGGGTCGGGAGTGGCTACACCTTC. Translated, it gives CSVHTGVGSGYTF.